The following is a T cell receptor beta chain sequence with its context. As yet, its antigen is unknown. The lymph nodes were axillary draining lymph nodes from breast cancer patients. Germline V gene lookup returns CDR1 MDHEN and CDR2 SYDVKM. This CDR3 is 14 amino acids long. Deletions cut 8 bases from V and 0 bases from J, with 14 bases between. This record comes from a study of breast tumors, draining lymph nodes, adjacent tissues. TCRdb called the multiplex PCR reads again in MiXCR, with one record for every CDR3 protein. The table includes fewer than 200,000 distinct CDR3 sequences, around a third detected once. Study conclusions and caveats: Tumor TCR diversity was below lymph nodes but above nontumor tissue. Most tumor T cells seemingly derive from lymph node, then expand in tumor. Tumor T cell lymph node origin was a supported hypothesis, not proven.

This receptor was taken from a female donor with breast cancer. Some clones in this sample may be carry-over from other donors' samples. The chain recombines TRBV28 with TRBJ2-7; no definite D call. The sample comprised axillary lymph node tissue. In DNA, the CDR3 is TGTGCCAGCGGTCCCCTAGTCGACTCCTACGAGCAGTACTTC. As protein: CASGPLVDSYEQYF.